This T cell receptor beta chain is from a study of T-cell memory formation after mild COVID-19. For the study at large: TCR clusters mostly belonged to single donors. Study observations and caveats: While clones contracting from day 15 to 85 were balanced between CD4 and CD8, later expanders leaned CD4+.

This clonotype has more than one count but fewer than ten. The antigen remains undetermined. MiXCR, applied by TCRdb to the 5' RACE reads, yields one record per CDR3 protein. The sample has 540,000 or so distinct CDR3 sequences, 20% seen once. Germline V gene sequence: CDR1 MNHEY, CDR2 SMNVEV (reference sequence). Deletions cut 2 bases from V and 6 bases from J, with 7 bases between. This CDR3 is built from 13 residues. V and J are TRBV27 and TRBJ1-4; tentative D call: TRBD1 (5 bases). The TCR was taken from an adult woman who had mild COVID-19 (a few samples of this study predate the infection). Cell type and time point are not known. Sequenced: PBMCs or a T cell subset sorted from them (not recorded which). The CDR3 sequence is CASSLRGYEKLFF. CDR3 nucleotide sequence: TGTGCCAGCAGTTTAAGGGGATATGAAAAACTGTTTTTT.